This T cell receptor beta chain was captured in a study of early T cells in non-severe SARS-CoV-2 infection. Whole-study context: The study sequenced bulk RNA from unsorted whole blood, with chains unpaired.

Regarding the study as a whole: Matching with VDJdb favored anti-spike CD8 responses (missing private and CD4 specificities).

The trim removed 3 bases at V and 1 base at J, leaving 6 bases unmatched. Germline V gene sequence: CDR1 DFQATT, CDR2 SNEGSKA (reference sequence). CDR3 size: 16 residues. This clonotype has at least ten counts. The antigen remains undetermined. Unique molecular identifiers were attached to individual cDNA molecules. TCRdb ran MiXCR on the 5' RACE reads and lists one entry per CDR3 protein. The sample lists roughly 41,000 distinct CDR3 sequences, roughly 5% seen once, with approximately 4.8% in the top ten. The rearrangement joins TRBV20-1 to TRBJ1-6, with 7 positions matching TRBD1. The clonotype was recovered from an adult who was a healthcare worker with PCR-confirmed SARS-CoV-2 infection or an uninfected control (not recorded which). Sequencing used whole blood. CDR3 residues: CSASRQGSSYNSPLHF. The CDR3 DNA follows: TGCAGTGCTAGTCGACAGGGTAGTTCCTATAATTCACCCCTCCACTTT.